This T cell receptor (beta chain) appears in the sequencing data of a study of monozygotic twins with inflammatory bowel disease. Overall study findings and caveats: The co-twins with IBD showed lower TCRbeta diversity (inverse Simpson) than their healthy siblings.

Total RNA amounting to approximately 3,500 ng went into each TCR library. TCRdb derives one entry per CDR3 protein from the 5' RACE reads, leaving out DNA. Listed are roughly 150,000 distinct CDR3 sequences; 1% to 1.5% falls within the top ten. For every donor, one blood sample of approximately 2.6 ml was drawn. Per the germline V gene, CDR1 is LGHDT and CDR2 is YNNKEL (reference sequence). The CDR3 has 15 amino acids. Remarks on this clonotype: No antigen is known for it.

This chain joins TRBV3-1 and TRBJ2-4; without DNA, the TCRdb call of TRBD1 cannot be checked. This TCR was sampled from a human donor with ulcerative colitis or Crohn's disease, or a healthy co-twin of an affected twin (not recorded which). The sample was blood. CDR3 loop: CASSPGQTPKNIQYF.